These 18 T cell receptor beta chains share one sample of origin, sequenced in a study of T cell responses to AZD1222 COVID-19 vaccine. The table came from immunoSEQ multiplex PCR; TCRdb's copy has only in-frame clones and leaves some out. The sample has around 150,000 clones; about 90% are singletons. Here the sequenced sample was peripheral blood, taken 28 days after the second dose of the MenACWY control vaccine. Every receptor here comes from an adult who received the MenACWY meningococcal vaccine as a control.

This clone turned up a few times. V gene TRBV10-3 combines with J gene TRBJ2-7, with 12 bases matching TRBD1. Germline-derived CDR1 and CDR2 are ENHRY and SYGVKD. V was pared by 10 bases and J by 4 bases, with 5 bases of the junction left unmatched. The CDR3 sequence is 13 residues long. In nucleotides, the CDR3 is TGTGCCACCGGGGACAGGGGGCTTTACGAGCAGTACTTC. Translating it yields CATGDRGLYEQYF.

The chain employs TRBV28 and TRBJ1-6; D is uncertain. Trimming shortened V by 4 bases and J by 5 bases, and 9 bases separated the two germline ends. Looked up from germline, CDR1 is MDHEN and CDR2 is SYDVKM. The CDR3 has 14 residues. CDR3: CASSSSRDNSPLHF. The CDR3 bases are TGTGCCAGCAGTTCTTCCAGAGATAATTCACCCCTCCACTTT.

The rearrangement links TRBV18 to TRBJ1-1; TRBD1 aligns across 11 bases. V dropped 8 bases and J dropped 1; count of bases not matched to a gene: 3. Germline assignment: CDR1 KGHSH and CDR2 LQKENI. The CDR3 covers 14 residues. CDR3 loop: CASDGTGGNTEAFF. The CDR3 DNA follows: TGTGCCAGCGACGGGACAGGGGGGAACACTGAAGCTTTCTTT.

The CDR3 sequence: CASSIDRDSGYTF. The CDR3 region has the DNA TGTGCCAGTAGTATTGACCGGGACTCTGGCTACACCTTC. The chain joins TRBV19 to TRBJ1-2; tentatively, D is TRBD1 (5 bases). V shed 3 bases and J shed 7 bases, with 12 bases lying between them. CDR1 is LNHDA and CDR2 is SQIVND in the germline V gene (reference sequence). This CDR3 has 13 amino acids.

The chain links TRBV7-2 to TRBJ1-5, with no clear D. The CDR3 extends over 16 amino acids. Germline-derived CDR1 and CDR2 are SGHTA and FQGNSA. Trimming removed 2 bases at V and 0 bases at J, with 11 bases between. Written as DNA, the CDR3 is TGTGCCAGCAGCTTATCAGGAGGGTTTAGCAATCAGCCCCAGCATTTT. Amino acids: CASSLSGGFSNQPQHF.

The chain combines TRBV7-9 with TRBJ1-2; D perhaps matches TRBD1 (5 bases). The CDR3 sequence is 15 residues long. CDR1 SEHNR and CDR2 FQNEAQ come from the germline V gene (reference sequence). Trimming pared 0 bases from V and 1 base from J, leaving 9 bases between. CDR3 in DNA: TGTGCCAGCAGCTTAGCGTCGACAGATAACTATGGCTACACCTTC. As protein: CASSLASTDNYGYTF.

J is TRBJ2-5 and V is TRBV7-9; D gene unclear. Germline loops: CDR1 SEHNR, CDR2 FQNEAQ (reference sequence). This CDR3 comprises 15 residues. V lost 1 base, J lost 0 bases, and 9 bases lay in between. Written as DNA, the CDR3 is TGTGCCAGCAGCTTAGGGGCAGGAAACCAAGAGACCCAGTACTTC. Protein sequence: CASSLGAGNQETQYF. Supplemented by reference TRBV7-9 and TRBJ2-5, the full variable domain reads DTGVSQNPRHKITKRGQNVTFRCDPISEHNRLYWYRQTLGQGPEFLTYFQNEAQLEKSRLLSDRFSAERPKGSFSTLEIQRTEQGDSAMYLCASSLGAGNQETQYFGPGTRLLVL.

The chain has TRBV1 and TRBJ2-7; TRBD2 was called by the table and not checked on the DNA. TRBV1 constitutes a pseudogene. The CDR3 has 14 amino acids. CDR3 loop: CTRTPPSVTYEQYF. The CDR3 nucleotides are TGCACCAGGACACCGCCTAGCGTAACCTACGAGCAGTACTTC.

V and J are TRBV28 and TRBJ1-6; 11 bases agree with TRBD1. Germline CDR1 is MDHEN and CDR2 is SYDVKM. Losses at the gene ends were 5 bases for V and 9 bases for J; bases not matched to a gene: 9. This CDR3 is built from 16 residues. The CDR3 sequence is CASSLHGQGAGSPLHF. CDR3 coding DNA: TGTGCCAGCAGTCTCCATGGACAGGGGGCCGGTTCACCCCTCCACTTT.

The gene calls are TRBV5-5 and TRBJ2-7, with 10 nucleotides matching TRBD2. The germline CDR1 and CDR2 sequences are SGHKS and YYEKEE (reference sequence). Trimming at V came to 0 bases and at J to 1 base, leaving 4 bases not matched to a gene. The CDR3 extends over 16 amino acids. The CDR3 nucleotides are TGTGCCAGCAGCTTGGCGGCTAGCGGGGGATCCTACGAGCAGTACTTC. As protein: CASSLAASGGSYEQYF.

Comments on this clone: Other DNA sequences within the sample encode an identical CDR3. The chain employs TRBV28 and TRBJ1-5; maybe TRBD1 (5 bases). CDR1 and CDR2 from the germline V gene are MDHEN and SYDVKM. The CDR3 has 13 amino acids. Trimming cost V 6 bases and J 1 base, with 7 bases left between them. CDR3 in amino acids: CASSRDSNQPQHF. The CDR3 coding sequence is TGTGCCAGCAGCCGGGACAGCAATCAGCCCCAGCATTTT.

V and J are TRBV4-3 and TRBJ2-1; D could derive from TRBD1 or TRBD2 (6 bases each). Germline V gives CDR1 LGHNA, CDR2 YSLEER. This CDR3 is 17 amino acids long. V lost 2 bases to trimming and J lost 6 bases, with 20 bases between them. CDR3 nucleotide sequence: TGCGCCAGCAGCCAAAGCTTAGCTGGCGGGACAATCAATGAGCAGTTCTTC. Encoded protein: CASSQSLAGGTINEQFF.

The gene calls are TRBV29-1 and TRBJ1-2, with D possibly matching TRBD1 (5 bases). V gave up 7 bases and J gave up 6 bases, with 15 bases separating them. In germline, CDR1 is SQVTM, CDR2 ANQGSEA. CDR3 length: 12 residues. The CDR3: CSADAGVNGYTF. CDR3 nucleotides: TGCAGCGCCGACGCGGGGGTGAATGGCTACACCTTC.

This chain connects TRBV3-1 (or the pseudogene TRBV3-2) to TRBJ2-7; TRBD2 agrees at 10 bases. CDR1 and CDR2 (germline): LGHDT, YNNKEL (reference sequence). There are 15 residues in the CDR3. V lost 5 bases to trimming and J lost 7 bases; unmatched junction nucleotides: 11. The CDR3 loop is CASSYPSGGVLEQYF. For the CDR3, the DNA is TGTGCCAGCAGCTACCCAAGCGGGGGGGTTTTGGAGCAGTACTTC.

This clone was found once. DNA of the CDR3: TGTGCCTGGACGGGGGAATGGAATTCACCCCTCCACTTT. Translating it yields CAWTGEWNSPLHF. This chain joins TRBV30 and TRBJ1-6; D is possibly TRBD1 (5 bases). CDR3 length: 13 amino acids. Germline V lookup: CDR1 GTSNPN, CDR2 SVGIG (reference sequence). V dropped 4 bases and J dropped 7 bases, with 11 bases sitting between them.

The chain carries TRBV11-2 and TRBJ2-7; D remains ambiguous. The germline CDR1 and CDR2 sequences are SGHAT and FQNNGV. The CDR3 has 12 amino acids. The V gene lost 2 bases and the J gene lost 6 bases, with 8 bases spanning the gap. CDR3 sequence (DNA): TGTGCCAGCAGCTTAACCGGAAGCGAGCAGTACTTC. It yields the protein CASSLTGSEQYF.

This chain's CDR3 is CASSQLEYSYNEQFF. The CDR3 DNA reads TGTGCCAGCAGTCAACTAGAATACTCCTACAATGAGCAGTTCTTC. The V gene is TRBV27, the J gene TRBJ2-1; TRBD2 might be the D (5 bases). This CDR3 region has 15 residues. V lost 5 bases and J 0 bases, leaving 11 bases between the germline ends. Germline assignment: CDR1 MNHEY and CDR2 SMNVEV (reference sequence).

This chain uses TRBV7-3 with TRBJ1-6; D is uncertain. The CDR3 extends over 15 amino acids. Germline-derived CDR1 and CDR2 are SGHTA and FQGTGA. The V end lost 2 bases, the J end lost 0 bases, and 5 bases lay between the germline ends. The CDR3 reads CASSLSVSYNSPLHF. Here the CDR3 DNA reads TGTGCCAGCAGCTTATCCGTCTCCTATAATTCACCCCTCCACTTT.